These 16 T cell receptor beta chains were all obtained from the same sample, sequenced in a study of blood T cell repertoires in COVID-19. This table comes from immunoSEQ multiplex PCR, and its TCRdb copy is limited to in-frame clones, with some not included. The data show about 480,000 clones, roughly nine tenths seen once. The material sequenced was peripheral blood. The receptors were gathered from a man younger than 35 with COVID-19, enrolled during active disease.

With respect to this clone: The sample holds other DNA sequences that translate to the same CDR3. This chain uses TRBV14 with TRBJ2-2; D call uncertain. Trimming left V 0 bases short and J 5 bases short, with 4 bases between. The V gene's germline CDR1 is SGHDN and CDR2 FVKESK. The CDR3 is 13 residues long. The chain's CDR3 is CASSQDLTGELFF. DNA of the CDR3: TGTGCCAGCAGCCAAGATTTAACCGGGGAGCTGTTTTTT.

This clone was observed a handful of times. The chain employs TRBV6-5 and TRBJ1-2, with a weak D call TRBD1 (5 bases). This CDR3 is built from 14 residues. Trimming pared 6 bases from V and 4 bases from J, leaving 15 bases between. The germline gives CDR1 MNHEY, CDR2 SVGAGI. The DNA of the CDR3 is TGTGCCAGCAGGGGGTCAACAGGTTTCTATGGCTACACCTTC. Its protein product is CASRGSTGFYGYTF.

The rearrangement uses TRBV19 and TRBJ2-5; the match to TRBD1 covers 10 bases. This CDR3 is 14 amino acids long. V lost 6 bases, J lost 5 bases, and 6 bases stayed unmatched. Germline CDR1 reads LNHDA; CDR2 reads SQIVND (reference sequence). For the CDR3, the DNA is TGTGCCAGTAGCAGACAGGGGGCCTGGGAGACCCAGTACTTC. Amino acid sequence: CASSRQGAWETQYF.

The rearrangement joins TRBV24-1 to TRBJ1-5, with D possibly TRBD1 on 6 matching bases. V dropped 0 bases and J dropped 0 bases, with 11 bases sitting between them. This CDR3 spans 17 amino acids. Germline CDR1 reads KGHDR; CDR2 reads SFDVKD. The CDR3 region is CATSDLRQGYSNQPQHF. CDR3 nucleotides: TGTGCCACCAGTGATTTGAGGCAGGGGTATAGCAATCAGCCCCAGCATTTT.

V gene TRBV18 combines with J gene TRBJ1-6; 8 nucleotides line up with TRBD1. This CDR3 region has 15 residues. CDR1 and CDR2 (germline): KGHSH, LQKENI. The J segment lost 5 bases and the V segment lost 3 bases, leaving 3 bases of the junction unmatched. CDR3 coding DNA: TGTGCCAGCTCACCGGGACAGGACAATAATTCACCCCTCCACTTT. It translates to CASSPGQDNNSPLHF.

The rearrangement joins TRBV5-8 to TRBJ2-3; 8 bases are shared with TRBD1. The CDR3 length is 14 residues. Germline loops: CDR1 SGHTS, CDR2 YDEGEE. V trimming: 3 bases; J trimming: 6 bases; junction bases outside the gene matches: 6. The CDR3 coding sequence is TGTGCCAGCAGCTATGACAGGGGCGGGGATACGCAGTATTTT. Amino acids: CASSYDRGGDTQYF. Together with reference TRBV5-8 and TRBJ2-3, the CDR3 gives the full variable domain: EAGVTQSPTHLIKTRGQQATLRCSPISGHTSVYWYQQALGLGLQFLLWYDEGEERNRGNFPPRFSGRQFPNYSSELNVNALELEDSALYLCASSYDRGGDTQYFGPGTRLTVL.

This chain connects TRBV28 to TRBJ2-3, with 7 bases that match TRBD2. The germline V gene has CDR1 MDHEN and CDR2 SYDVKM. The trim removed 7 bases at V and 5 bases at J, leaving 0 bases unmatched. This CDR3 is 11 amino acids long. The CDR3 DNA reads TGTGCCAGCATAGCGGGAGATACGCAGTATTTT. This gives the protein CASIAGDTQYF. The variable domain in full, completed from reference TRBV28 and TRBJ2-3, reads DVKVTQSSRYLVKRTGEKVFLECVQDMDHENMFWYRQDPGLGLRLIYFSYDVKMKEKGDIPEGYSVSREKKERFSLILESASTNQTSMYLCASIAGDTQYFGPGTRLTVL.

The gene calls are TRBV19 and TRBJ1-4; possibly TRBD1 for D (6 bases). CDR1 and CDR2 from the germline V gene are LNHDA and SQIVND (reference sequence). This CDR3 region has 15 residues. Trimming pared 7 bases from V and 0 bases from J, leaving 12 bases between. The CDR3 DNA reads as TGTGCCAGTATAAAGGGGGAAGCAACTAATGAAAAACTGTTTTTT. Its protein is CASIKGEATNEKLFF.

This rearrangement joins TRBV15 to TRBJ2-7; 7 nucleotides agree with TRBD1. Looked up from germline, CDR1 is LNHNV and CDR2 is YYDKDF (reference sequence). V lost 0 bases and J lost 2; bases outside the gene matches: 7. This CDR3 has 16 residues. CDR3 sequence reads: CATSRDMGQSTYEQYF. In DNA, the CDR3 is TGTGCCACCAGCAGAGATATGGGACAGTCAACCTACGAGCAGTACTTC.

This clone was recorded only once. The J gene is TRBJ2-3, the V gene TRBV7-9, with D tentatively TRBD1 (5 bases). The CDR3 runs 14 residues. The germline gives CDR1 SEHNR, CDR2 FQNEAQ (reference sequence). V lost 2 bases and J lost 3, with 9 bases in between. As DNA, the CDR3 is TGTGCCAGCAGCTTATCGACAGCTACAGATACGCAGTATTTT. It encodes CASSLSTATDTQYF.

The chain uses TRBV5-1 and TRBJ2-2; 10 positions match TRBD2. There are 15 residues in the CDR3. Germline loops: CDR1 SGHRS, CDR2 YFSETQ. Losses at the gene ends were 4 bases for V and 6 bases for J; bases not matched to a gene: 6. CDR3: CASSPSGGASGELFF. As DNA, the CDR3 is TGCGCCAGCAGCCCGAGCGGGGGGGCCTCCGGGGAGCTGTTTTTT. Full variable domain (rest looked up from reference TRBV5-1 and TRBJ2-2): KAGVTQTPRYLIKTRGQQVTLSCSPISGHRSVSWYQQTPGQGLQFLFEYFSETQRNKGNFPGRFSGRQFSNSRSEMNVSTLELGDSALYLCASSPSGGASGELFFGEGSRLTVL.

The chain carries TRBV7-6 and TRBJ1-6; D may be TRBD1 (6 bases). Germline V CDR1 and CDR2: SGHVS, FNYEAQ. Between the trimmed V and J ends, which lost 5 bases and 8 bases, there was a span of 16 bases. The CDR3 totals 15 residues. DNA for the CDR3: TGTGCCAGCAGCGAAACGACGACAGGTGATTCACCCCTCCACTTT. Translated: CASSETTTGDSPLHF.

The genes are TRBV2 and TRBJ2-1, with D tentatively TRBD2 (5 bases). The CDR3 is 10 amino acids. Trimming removed 10 bases from V and 10 bases from J, with 11 bases in between. Germline loops: CDR1 SNHLY, CDR2 FYNNEI. CDR3 coding DNA: TGTGCCATCGGGGTGGTAGAGCAGTTCTTC. This codes for CAIGVVEQFF.

The chain carries TRBV12-3 or TRBV12-4 and TRBJ1-1, with D possibly matching TRBD1 (5 bases). The CDR3 loop spans 13 amino acids. With 6 bases removed from V and 1 base from J, the gap between germline ends came to 9 bases. The CDR3 spells CASRSRENTEAFF. For the CDR3, the DNA is TGTGCCAGCAGGTCCAGGGAGAACACTGAAGCTTTCTTT.

The chain joins TRBV30 to TRBJ2-1; no clear D. The CDR3 is 13 residues long. CDR1 is GTSNPN, CDR2 SVGIG, per germline (reference sequence). With 2 bases removed from V and 7 bases from J, the gap between germline ends came to 12 bases. The CDR3 loop reads CAWSQVPWNEQFF. The CDR3 coding sequence is TGTGCCTGGAGTCAGGTCCCCTGGAATGAGCAGTTCTTC.

This chain links TRBV11-2 with TRBJ1-1; no definite D call. Trimming pared 2 bases from V and 1 base from J, leaving 5 bases between. Germline V gene sequence: CDR1 SGHAT, CDR2 FQNNGV. The CDR3 loop spans 13 amino acids. The CDR3 loop is CASSLIRNTEAFF. CDR3 DNA: TGTGCCAGCAGCTTAATCAGGAACACTGAAGCTTTCTTT.